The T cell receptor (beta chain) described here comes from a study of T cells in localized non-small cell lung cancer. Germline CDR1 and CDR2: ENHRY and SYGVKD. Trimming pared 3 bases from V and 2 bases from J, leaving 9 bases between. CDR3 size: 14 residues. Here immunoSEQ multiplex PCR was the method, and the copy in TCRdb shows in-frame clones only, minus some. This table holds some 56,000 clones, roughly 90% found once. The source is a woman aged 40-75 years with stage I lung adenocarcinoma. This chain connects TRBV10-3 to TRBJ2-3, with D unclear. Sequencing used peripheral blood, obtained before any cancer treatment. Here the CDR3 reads CAISDKVITDTQYF. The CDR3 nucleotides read TGTGCCATCAGTGATAAGGTAATCACAGATACGCAGTATTTT.